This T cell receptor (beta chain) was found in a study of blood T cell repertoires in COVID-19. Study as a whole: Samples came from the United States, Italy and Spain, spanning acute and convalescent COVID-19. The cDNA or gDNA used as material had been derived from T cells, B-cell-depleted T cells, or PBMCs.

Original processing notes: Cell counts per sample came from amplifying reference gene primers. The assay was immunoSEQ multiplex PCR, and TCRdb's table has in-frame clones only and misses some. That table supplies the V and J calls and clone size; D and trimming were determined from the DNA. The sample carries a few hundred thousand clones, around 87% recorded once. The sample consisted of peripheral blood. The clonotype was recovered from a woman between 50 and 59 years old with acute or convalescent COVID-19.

The CDR3 coding sequence is TGTGCCAGCAGCCAGGCGGGAGGCTACAATGAGCAGTTCTTC. Its translation: CASSQAGGYNEQFF. V is TRBV6-5 and J is TRBJ2-1; 8 nucleotides match TRBD2. The CDR3 extends over 14 amino acids. From germline, CDR1 is MNHEY and CDR2 SVGAGI. V lost 6 bases and J lost 3; bases outside the gene matches: 4.